This TCR beta chain was found in a study of control samples from healthy donors and cancer patients. Method: immunoSEQ multiplex PCR; TCRdb's copy keeps in-frame clones and lacks some. The profile covers approximately 150,000 clones, with 94% appearing a single time and less than 15% taken by the ten largest. CDR1 and CDR2 (germline): SGHRS, YFSETQ. The V and J ends lost 4 bases and 4 bases, in that order; junction bases with no gene match: 8. The CDR3 is 15 residues long. Source material: blood. The chain uses TRBV5-1 and TRBJ2-7; TRBD1 matches 10 bases. This TCR derives from a middle-aged man in good health. The CDR3 loop reads CASSGGQGGGYEQYF. The CDR3 nucleotides read TGCGCCAGCAGCGGAGGACAGGGGGGTGGGTACGAGCAGTACTTC.